These 9 T cell receptor beta chains share one sample of origin, sequenced in a study of cytomegalovirus exposure and HLA in healthy donors. 60 Vbeta and 13 Jbeta primers were used in PCR. Method: immunoSEQ multiplex PCR; TCRdb's copy keeps in-frame clones and lacks some. The table shows some 90,000 clones, with over 65% occurring only once. Material: PBMCs. All receptors derive from a human donor in good health.

The chain has TRBV2 and TRBJ1-2; D is possibly TRBD1 (6 bases). The CDR3 runs 14 residues. Germline V gene sequence: CDR1 SNHLY, CDR2 FYNNEI. V lost 8 bases and J lost 8, with 21 bases in between. The CDR3 region is CASYGGQGMEGYTF. DNA for the CDR3: TGTGCCAGCTATGGCGGGCAGGGGATGGAAGGCTACACCTTC.

The chain joins TRBV28 to TRBJ2-3, with no clear D. The CDR3 covers 15 residues. CDR1 MDHEN and CDR2 SYDVKM come from the germline V gene. V was cut by 4 bases and J by 4 bases, with 15 bases left in between. In DNA form, the CDR3 reads TGTGCCAGCAGTTCACCTCTAGATTTGCCAGATACGCAGTATTTT. This encodes CASSSPLDLPDTQYF.

The chain employs TRBV2 and TRBJ1-1; D may be TRBD1 (6 bases). This CDR3 is 14 amino acids long. Germline lookup yields CDR1 SNHLY and CDR2 FYNNEI. Trimming removed 8 bases at V and 0 bases at J, with 13 bases between. The DNA for the CDR3 is TGTGCCAGCCCCAAGGGACAAGTGAACACTGAAGCTTTCTTT. Encoded protein: CASPKGQVNTEAFF.

The chain recombines TRBV7-2 with TRBJ2-1; D may be TRBD2 (6 bases). The V and J ends lost 1 base and 4 bases respectively, with 8 bases between them. The CDR3 runs to 14 residues. Germline CDR1 reads SGHTA; CDR2 reads FQGNSA. The CDR3 DNA sequence: TGTGCCAGCAGCTTAGACGGGGGTTACAATGAGCAGTTCTTC. It translates to CASSLDGGYNEQFF.

The chain joins TRBV7-8 to TRBJ2-7; 7 bases are shared with TRBD1. The CDR3 spans 14 residues. V lost 5 bases, J lost 1 base, and 5 bases stayed unmatched. Germline CDR1 is SGHVS and CDR2 is FQNEAQ. The CDR3 region has the DNA TGTGCCAGCAGCGAAGGGGGCAGATCCTACGAGCAGTACTTC. Translating gives CASSEGGRSYEQYF.

The table lists this clone with a count of one. The chain employs TRBV28 and TRBJ1-1; TRBD1 matches 8 bases. Germline V CDR1 and CDR2: MDHEN, SYDVKM. V lost 4 bases and J lost 4; bases outside the gene matches: 8. CDR3 size: 15 residues. The CDR3, as DNA: TGTGCCAGCAGTTCGAGACAGGGGTGGAGCACTGAAGCTTTCTTT. As protein: CASSSRQGWSTEAFF.

In the case of this clone: In the same sample, other DNA sequences code for this CDR3. The chain couples TRBV6-5 to TRBJ1-1; 8 bases match TRBD1. Looked up from germline, CDR1 is MNHEY and CDR2 is SVGAGI. V dropped 7 bases and J dropped 5; count of bases not matched to a gene: 9. This CDR3 is built from 14 residues. The CDR3 bases are TGTGCCAGCACTCGCCAGGGGGCGGATACTGAAGCTTTCTTT. Protein: CASTRQGADTEAFF.

V and J are TRBV19 and TRBJ1-4; D ambiguous. Germline-derived CDR1 and CDR2 are LNHDA and SQIVND (reference sequence). CDR3 size: 18 residues. V lost 5 bases to trimming and J lost 6 bases, with 25 bases between them. The CDR3 sequence: CASSSTVDPSRGYEKLFF. CDR3 sequence (DNA): TGTGCCAGTAGTTCAACCGTAGACCCTTCCCGCGGATATGAAAAACTGTTTTTT.

The chain combines TRBV6-1 with TRBJ1-4, with D possibly being TRBD1 (5 bases). The CDR3 is 16 amino acids. Trimming took off 2 bases at V and 3 bases at J, with 13 bases between the two ends. Germline V gives CDR1 MNHNS, CDR2 SASEGT. The CDR3 is CASSEFVSGPNEKLFF. In nucleotides, the CDR3 is TGTGCCAGCAGTGAATTCGTGTCAGGGCCTAATGAAAAACTGTTTTTT.